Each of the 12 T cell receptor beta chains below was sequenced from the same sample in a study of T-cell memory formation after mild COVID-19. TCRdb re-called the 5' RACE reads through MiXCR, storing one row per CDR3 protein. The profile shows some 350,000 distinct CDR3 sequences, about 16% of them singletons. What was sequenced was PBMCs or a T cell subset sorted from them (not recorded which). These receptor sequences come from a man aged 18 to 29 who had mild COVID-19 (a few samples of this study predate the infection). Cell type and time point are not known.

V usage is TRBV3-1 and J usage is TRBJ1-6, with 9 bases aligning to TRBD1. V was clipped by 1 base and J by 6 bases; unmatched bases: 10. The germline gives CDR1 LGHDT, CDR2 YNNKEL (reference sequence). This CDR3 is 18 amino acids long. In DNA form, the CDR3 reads TGTGCCAGCAGCCAAGTACAGGGGGCCGGCGCAATTAATTCACCCCTCCACTTT. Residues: CASSQVQGAGAINSPLHF.

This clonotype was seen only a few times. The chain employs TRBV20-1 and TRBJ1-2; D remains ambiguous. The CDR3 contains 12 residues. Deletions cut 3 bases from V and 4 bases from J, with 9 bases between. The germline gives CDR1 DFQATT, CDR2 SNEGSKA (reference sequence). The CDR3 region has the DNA TGCAGTGCTAGTTGGCAGCCCTATGGCTACACCTTC. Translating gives CSASWQPYGYTF.

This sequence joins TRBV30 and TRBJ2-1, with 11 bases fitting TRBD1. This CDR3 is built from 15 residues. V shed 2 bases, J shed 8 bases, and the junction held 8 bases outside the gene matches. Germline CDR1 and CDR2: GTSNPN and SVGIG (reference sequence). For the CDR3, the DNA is TGTGCCTGGAGTCCGGGGACAGGGGGTTCGGATGAGCAGTTCTTC. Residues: CAWSPGTGGSDEQFF. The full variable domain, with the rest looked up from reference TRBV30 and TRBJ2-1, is SQTIHQWPATLVQPVGSPLSLECTVEGTSNPNLYWYRQAAGRGLQLLFYSVGIGQISSEVPQNLSASRPQDRQFILSSKKLLLSDSGFYLCAWSPGTGGSDEQFFGPGTRLTVL.

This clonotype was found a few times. In DNA, the CDR3 is TGTGCCAGCAGATCCTCCCCGGTTCAAGAGACCCAGTACTTC. Its translation is CASRSSPVQETQYF. This chain joins TRBV27 and TRBJ2-5; D gene uncertain. The CDR3 consists of 14 residues. Germline V lookup: CDR1 MNHEY, CDR2 SMNVEV (reference sequence). V shed 6 bases and J shed 2 bases, with 13 bases lying between them.

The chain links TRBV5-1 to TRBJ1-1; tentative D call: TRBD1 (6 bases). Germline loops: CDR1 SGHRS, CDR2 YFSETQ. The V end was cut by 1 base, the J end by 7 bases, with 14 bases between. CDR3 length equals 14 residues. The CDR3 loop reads CASSLSAGAIEAFF. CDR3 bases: TGCGCCAGCAGCTTGTCGGCGGGGGCGATTGAAGCTTTCTTT. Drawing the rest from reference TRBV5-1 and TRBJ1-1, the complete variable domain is KAGVTQTPRYLIKTRGQQVTLSCSPISGHRSVSWYQQTPGQGLQFLFEYFSETQRNKGNFPGRFSGRQFSNSRSEMNVSTLELGDSALYLCASSLSAGAIEAFFGQGTRLTVV.

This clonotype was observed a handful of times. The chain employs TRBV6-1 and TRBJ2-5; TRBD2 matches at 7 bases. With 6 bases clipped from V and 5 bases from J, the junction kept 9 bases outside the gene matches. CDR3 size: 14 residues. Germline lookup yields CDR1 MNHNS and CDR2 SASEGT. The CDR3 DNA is TGTGCCAGCAGAAAGGGGAGGGAATGGGAGACCCAGTACTTC. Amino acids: CASRKGREWETQYF.

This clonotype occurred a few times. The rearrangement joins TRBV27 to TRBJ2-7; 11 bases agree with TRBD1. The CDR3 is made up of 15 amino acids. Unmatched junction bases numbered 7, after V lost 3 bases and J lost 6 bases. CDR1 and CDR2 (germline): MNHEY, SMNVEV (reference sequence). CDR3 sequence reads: CASSFNRDRGTEQYF. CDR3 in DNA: TGTGCCAGCAGTTTCAACCGGGACAGGGGGACCGAGCAGTACTTC.

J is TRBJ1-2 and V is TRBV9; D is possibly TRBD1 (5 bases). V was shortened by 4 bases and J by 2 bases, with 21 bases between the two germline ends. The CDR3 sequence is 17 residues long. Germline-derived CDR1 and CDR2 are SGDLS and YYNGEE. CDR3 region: CASSPEMWVGANYGYTF. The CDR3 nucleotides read TGTGCCAGCAGCCCGGAGATGTGGGTAGGGGCCAACTATGGCTACACCTTC.

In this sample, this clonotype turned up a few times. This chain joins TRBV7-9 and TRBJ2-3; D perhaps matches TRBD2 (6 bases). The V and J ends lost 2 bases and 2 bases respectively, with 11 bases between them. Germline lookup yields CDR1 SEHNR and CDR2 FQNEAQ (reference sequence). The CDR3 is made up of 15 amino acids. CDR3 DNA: TGTGCCAGCAGCTTACCCGGGGGACTCACAGATACGCAGTATTTT. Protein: CASSLPGGLTDTQYF.

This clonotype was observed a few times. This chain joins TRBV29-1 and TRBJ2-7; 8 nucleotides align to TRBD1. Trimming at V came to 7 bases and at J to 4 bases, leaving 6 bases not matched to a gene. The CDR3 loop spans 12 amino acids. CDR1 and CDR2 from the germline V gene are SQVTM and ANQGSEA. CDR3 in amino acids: CSAGTGVYEQYF. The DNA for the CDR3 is TGCAGCGCGGGGACAGGTGTTTACGAGCAGTACTTC.

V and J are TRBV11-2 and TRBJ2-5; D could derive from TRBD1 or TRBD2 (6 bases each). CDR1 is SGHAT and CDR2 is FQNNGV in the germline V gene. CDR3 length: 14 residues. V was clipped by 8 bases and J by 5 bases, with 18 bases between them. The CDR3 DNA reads TGTGCCAGCGGGGGGCCTTTGGGAGGCGAGACCCAGTACTTC. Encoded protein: CASGGPLGGETQYF.

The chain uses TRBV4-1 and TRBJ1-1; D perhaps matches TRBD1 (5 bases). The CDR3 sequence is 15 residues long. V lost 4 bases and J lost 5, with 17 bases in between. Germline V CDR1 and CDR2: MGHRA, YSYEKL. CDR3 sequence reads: CASSRLGGSRTEAFF. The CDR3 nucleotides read TGCGCCAGCAGCCGTCTCGGGGGTAGTAGGACTGAAGCTTTCTTT.